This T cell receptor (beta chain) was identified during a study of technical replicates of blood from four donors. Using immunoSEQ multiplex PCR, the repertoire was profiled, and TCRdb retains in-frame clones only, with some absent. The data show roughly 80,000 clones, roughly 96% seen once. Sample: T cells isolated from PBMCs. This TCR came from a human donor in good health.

The CDR3 spells CASGLVGPAPRTGLNTEAFF. As DNA, the CDR3 is TGTGCTAGTGGTTTGGTAGGCCCCGCTCCCCGGACAGGGTTGAACACTGAAGCTTTCTTT. The V and J genes are TRBV12-5 and TRBJ1-1, with TRBD1 matching over 8 bases. CDR1 is LGHNT, CDR2 FRNRAP, per germline. The CDR3 has 20 residues. The J segment lost 0 bases and the V segment lost 0 bases, leaving 15 bases of the junction unmatched.